This TCR beta chain emerged from a study of CD8+ T cells in alopecia areata. The study, taken as a whole, reports: Clarity of TCR sharing across patients fell short of that in mice, possibly HLA-related. In scalp samples, resident alphabeta T cells of normal skin are also sequenced. More clonal than normal scalp was lesional scalp, particularly alopecia totalis/universalis.

Alopecia areata patients had lesional scalp punch biopsies and peripheral blood taken from them. Note on this clone: The antigen remains unidentified.

V was shortened by 1 base and J by 5 bases, with 11 bases between the two germline ends. The CDR3 length is 13 residues. The V gene's germline CDR1 is SQVTM and CDR2 ANQGSEA. RNA extraction and reverse transcription yielded cDNA as sequencing template. Clones were read by immunoSEQ multiplex PCR, and TCRdb kept only the in-frame ones, dropping some. The data hold 55,000 to 65,000 clones, with 40% to 50% observed a single time. Input material: NKG2D-low CD8+ T cells sorted from blood. The J gene is TRBJ1-2, the V gene TRBV29-1; D ambiguous. The sequence was obtained from a human donor with alopecia areata. The CDR3 DNA follows: TGCAGCGTTGAAGGATGGCCCACATATGGCTACACCTTC. It specifies CSVEGWPTYGYTF.